These 27 T cell receptor beta chains were all obtained from the same sample, sequenced in a study of blood T cell repertoires in COVID-19. Repertoires were generated with immunoSEQ multiplex PCR, while TCRdb's copy carries only in-frame clones and drops some. The table lists 350,000 to 450,000 clones, 65% to 90% of them singletons. The material sequenced was peripheral blood. The receptors originated from a woman in her fifties or sixties with COVID-19, enrolled during active disease.

CDR3 residues: CASSPRQGAGYEQYF. CDR3 nucleotides: TGCGCCAGCAGCCCGCGACAGGGCGCAGGGTACGAGCAGTACTTC. This chain links TRBV5-1 with TRBJ2-7; 7 bases fit TRBD1. V gave up 4 bases and J gave up 4 bases; unmatched junction bases: 11. CDR3 length: 15 residues. The germline V gene has CDR1 SGHRS and CDR2 YFSETQ.

The V and J genes are TRBV19 and TRBJ2-3, with TRBD1 matching 10 bases. After removal of 4 bases from V and 1 base from J, the junction contained 5 bases not matched to a gene. This CDR3 region has 16 residues. Germline lookup yields CDR1 LNHDA and CDR2 SQIVND (reference sequence). CDR3 loop: CASSKPDRGGTDTQYF. In DNA, the CDR3 is TGTGCCAGTAGTAAGCCGGACAGGGGGGGCACAGATACGCAGTATTTT.

The rearrangement uses TRBV5-6 and TRBJ2-3; D ambiguous. The CDR3 sequence is 15 residues long. CDR1 is SGHDT and CDR2 is YYEEEE in the germline V gene. Between the trimmed V and J ends, which lost 4 bases and 1 base, there was a span of 13 bases. CDR3 in amino acids: CASSPTVRGTDTQYF. CDR3 coding DNA: TGTGCCAGCAGCCCCACGGTCCGTGGCACAGATACGCAGTATTTT.

This chain links TRBV9 with TRBJ2-3; a weak D match, TRBD2 (7 bases). CDR3 length equals 15 residues. Germline values: CDR1 SGDLS, CDR2 YYNGEE. Between the trimmed V and J ends, which lost 3 bases and 6 bases, there was a span of 17 bases. CDR3: CASSAFWGGPDTQYF. The CDR3 bases are TGTGCCAGCAGCGCCTTTTGGGGGGGGCCGGATACGCAGTATTTT.

This chain joins TRBV27 and TRBJ1-1, with D possibly being TRBD1 (6 bases). V was cut by 6 bases and J by 3 bases, with 14 bases left in between. The CDR3 has 14 residues. Germline loops: CDR1 MNHEY, CDR2 SMNVEV (reference sequence). As DNA, the CDR3 is TGTGCCAGCAGCGCCTGGGGGCCGGACACTGAAGCTTTCTTT. Amino acids: CASSAWGPDTEAFF.

The rearrangement joins TRBV27 to TRBJ1-1; a weak D match, TRBD1 (6 bases). V was shortened by 5 bases and J by 1 base, with 14 bases between the two germline ends. Per germline, CDR1 MNHEY and CDR2 SMNVEV (reference sequence). CDR3 size: 15 residues. The CDR3 DNA is TGTGCCAGCAGTGATCCGACAGGACAGAACACTGAAGCTTTCTTT. As protein: CASSDPTGQNTEAFF.

This chain connects TRBV9 to TRBJ1-1, with TRBD1 matching 9 bases. The CDR3 contains 13 residues. The germline V gene has CDR1 SGDLS and CDR2 YYNGEE. V gave up 0 bases and J gave up 12 bases; unmatched junction bases: 6. The CDR3 DNA reads TGTGCCAGCAGCGTAGCCACAGGGGGCGAAACTTTCTTT. As protein: CASSVATGGETFF.

The genes are TRBV6-5 and TRBJ1-2, with unresolved D. The germline V gene has CDR1 MNHEY and CDR2 SVGAGI. CDR3 length equals 15 residues. V lost 0 bases and J lost 4, with 12 bases in between. Here the CDR3 reads CASSYSLLGGYGYTF. CDR3 DNA sequence: TGTGCCAGCAGTTACTCTCTCTTGGGAGGCTATGGCTACACCTTC.

This chain joins TRBV9 and TRBJ2-1; perhaps TRBD2 as D (6 bases). The V gene lost 2 bases and the J gene lost 9 bases, with 15 bases spanning the gap. CDR3 length equals 14 residues. Per germline, CDR1 SGDLS and CDR2 YYNGEE. The CDR3 spells CASSVPPAEGEQFF. DNA of the CDR3: TGTGCCAGCAGCGTCCCACCAGCGGAGGGTGAGCAGTTCTTC.

The rearrangement joins TRBV7-2 to TRBJ2-7; D unclear. V was clipped by 0 bases and J by 7 bases, with 10 bases between them. The germline V gene encodes CDR1 SGHTA and CDR2 FQGNSA. This CDR3 contains 13 residues. Here the CDR3 reads CASSLAVSREQYF. The CDR3 DNA reads as TGTGCCAGCAGCTTAGCGGTTTCGAGGGAGCAGTACTTC.

This clone was seen once. The gene calls are TRBV5-1 and TRBJ2-3; 8 bases map to TRBD2. This CDR3 has 15 amino acids. Germline values: CDR1 SGHRS, CDR2 YFSETQ. The V gene end was trimmed by 4 bases and the J gene end by 5 bases; junction bases not matched to a gene: 9. Here the CDR3 reads CASSLSGGVQDTQYF. The CDR3 DNA sequence: TGCGCCAGCAGCCTGAGCGGGGGCGTTCAAGATACGCAGTATTTT.

This rearrangement joins TRBV9 to TRBJ1-2; TRBD1 is a possible D gene (5 bases). Trimming shortened V by 3 bases and J by 4 bases, and 10 bases separated the two germline ends. CDR1 and CDR2 (germline): SGDLS, YYNGEE. The CDR3 has 13 amino acids. For the CDR3, the DNA is TGTGCCAGCAGCGGCAGGGATTCCTATGGCTACACCTTC. As protein: CASSGRDSYGYTF.

The gene calls are TRBV3-1 (or the pseudogene TRBV3-2) and TRBJ1-2; 10 bases line up with TRBD1. The CDR3 is 13 residues long. V gave up 4 bases and J gave up 8 bases; unmatched junction bases: 4. From germline, CDR1 is LGHDT and CDR2 YNNKEL (reference sequence). CDR3 in DNA: TGTGCCAGCAGCCGACAGGGGGCGGAAGGCTACACCTTC. Amino acids: CASSRQGAEGYTF.

V usage is TRBV4-1 and J usage is TRBJ2-3, with 7 nucleotides matching TRBD2. Germline V gene data show CDR1 as MGHRA and CDR2 as YSYEKL. J lost 1 base, V lost 4 bases, and 5 bases had no gene match. This CDR3 is 15 amino acids long. For the CDR3, the DNA is TGCGCCAGCAGCCCACTACGGGGGGGCACAGATACGCAGTATTTT. Translated, it gives CASSPLRGGTDTQYF.

This chain connects TRBV2 to TRBJ1-2; TRBD1 agrees at 11 bases. The CDR3 extends over 17 amino acids. Germline V gene data show CDR1 as SNHLY and CDR2 as FYNNEI. V gave up 5 bases and J gave up 4 bases; unmatched junction bases: 12. The CDR3: CASSIGQGANGGYGYTF. CDR3 coding DNA: TGTGCCAGCAGTATCGGACAGGGGGCTAATGGGGGCTATGGCTACACCTTC.

The chain is built from TRBV7-9 and TRBJ2-3; possibly TRBD2 for D (5 bases). The germline V and J ends were trimmed by 8 bases and 1 base, with 16 bases remaining between them. This CDR3 has 15 residues. Per the germline V gene, CDR1 is SEHNR and CDR2 is FQNEAQ (reference sequence). CDR3 in DNA: TGTGCCAGCCGACTCCGGGAAACTCGCACAGATACGCAGTATTTT. Its translation is CASRLRETRTDTQYF.

The rearrangement links TRBV5-1 to TRBJ1-1; weak D call: TRBD1 (6 bases). Germline V lookup: CDR1 SGHRS, CDR2 YFSETQ. This CDR3 spans 14 amino acids. The ends were cut back, 2 bases at V and 10 bases at J, with 18 bases in the middle. The CDR3 bases are TGCGCCAGCAGCTTACAGGGTGCGGTGAACGGAGCTTTCTTT. Encoded protein: CASSLQGAVNGAFF.

The CDR3 spells CASSLDAILSPLHF. The CDR3, as DNA: TGTGCCAGCAGCTTAGATGCGATCCTTTCACCCCTCCACTTT. The genes are TRBV7-9 and TRBJ1-6; no clear D gene. The CDR3 covers 14 residues. Germline-derived CDR1 and CDR2 are SEHNR and FQNEAQ (reference sequence). V was trimmed by 1 base and J by 9 bases, leaving 10 bases between them.

The CDR3 here is CAISGGDEVGDIQYF. The CDR3, as DNA: TGTGCCATCAGCGGGGGGGATGAGGTCGGAGACATTCAGTACTTC. The chain is built from TRBV10-3 and TRBJ2-4; 8 bases line up with TRBD2. Looked up from germline, CDR1 is ENHRY and CDR2 is SYGVKD. Germline trimming cut 6 bases from V and 8 bases from J; bases unmatched to any gene: 12. The CDR3 has 15 amino acids.

The genes are TRBV5-4 and TRBJ1-1, with D uncertain. The CDR3 has 13 amino acids. Per the germline V gene, CDR1 is SGHNT and CDR2 is YYREEE (reference sequence). Trimming pared 2 bases from V and 4 bases from J, leaving 9 bases between. The CDR3: CASSLEQSTEAFF. The CDR3 nucleotides are TGTGCCAGCAGCTTAGAACAGAGCACTGAAGCTTTCTTT.

The CDR3 protein is CASSVGTGINYGYTF. In DNA form, the CDR3 reads TGTGCCAGCAGCGTAGGGACAGGGATTAACTATGGCTACACCTTC. This sequence joins TRBV9 and TRBJ1-2, with 8 nucleotides matching TRBD1. V shed 0 bases and J 1 base; nucleotides not matched to a gene: 2. CDR1 is SGDLS and CDR2 is YYNGEE in the germline V gene. This CDR3 spans 15 amino acids. The variable domain in full, with the rest retrieved from reference TRBV9 and TRBJ1-2, is DSGVTQTPKHLITATGQRVTLRCSPRSGDLSVYWYQQSLDQGLQFLIQYYNGEERAKGNILERFSAQQFPDLHSELNLSSLELGDSALYFCASSVGTGINYGYTFGSGTRLTVV.

This chain links TRBV7-2 with TRBJ2-1; D possibly corresponds to TRBD2 (5 bases). V gave up 8 bases and J gave up 0 bases, with 11 bases separating them. Per germline, CDR1 SGHTA and CDR2 FQGNSA. The CDR3 runs 14 residues. The CDR3 region is CASVPGSSYNEQFF. Here the CDR3 DNA reads TGTGCCAGCGTACCGGGGAGCTCCTACAATGAGCAGTTCTTC.

This clone appeared a single time. The CDR3 reads CASSLLAGGANVLTF. For the CDR3, the DNA is TGTGCCAGCAGTTTACTAGCGGGTGGGGCCAACGTCCTGACTTTC. The genes are TRBV6-5 and TRBJ2-6; TRBD2 matches 9 bases. V lost 4 bases and J lost 3; bases outside the gene matches: 1. Germline CDR1 and CDR2: MNHEY and SVGAGI. The CDR3 is 15 residues long.

The chain is built from TRBV3-1 (or the pseudogene TRBV3-2) and TRBJ2-5; possibly TRBD2 for D (5 bases). The CDR3 totals 18 residues. Trimming removed 0 bases at V and 4 bases at J, with 21 bases between. Per germline, CDR1 LGHDT and CDR2 YNNKEL (reference sequence). The DNA for the CDR3 is TGTGCCAGCAGCCAAGAATTTCTTTTTGGAGGTTCGGGAGAGACCCAGTACTTC. Its protein product is CASSQEFLFGGSGETQYF.

The V call is TRBV9, the J call TRBJ1-1, with D perhaps TRBD1 (5 bases). The CDR3 contains 16 residues. Germline values: CDR1 SGDLS, CDR2 YYNGEE. V was shortened by 0 bases and J by 1 base, with 13 bases between the two germline ends. The CDR3 nucleotides read TGTGCCAGCAGCGTAGGACTCCACGGGGGGAACACTGAAGCTTTCTTT. Translated, it gives CASSVGLHGGNTEAFF.

The CDR3 DNA is TGTGCCAGCAGCGTTACAGGGGGCGCCAAAAACATTCAGTACTTC. Protein sequence: CASSVTGGAKNIQYF. The chain carries TRBV7-3 and TRBJ2-4, with TRBD1 identical over 9 bases. Germline V gives CDR1 SGHTA, CDR2 FQGTGA. CDR3 length: 15 amino acids. The V segment lost 5 bases and the J segment 1 base; nucleotides outside the gene matches: 3.

This clone came up a few times. The CDR3 region is CASSNPANYGYTF. The CDR3 region has the DNA TGTGCCAGCAGTAATCCAGCTAACTATGGCTACACCTTC. This chain links TRBV2 with TRBJ1-2; D remains unclear. Trimming took off 5 bases at V and 0 bases at J, with 7 bases between the two ends. Germline loops: CDR1 SNHLY, CDR2 FYNNEI. The CDR3 spans 13 residues.